This TCR beta chain was captured in a study of blood T cells in healthy people across ages. The CDR3 length is 14 residues. CDR1 and CDR2 (germline): DFQATT, SNEGSKA (reference sequence). The germline V and J ends were trimmed by 0 bases and 3 bases, with 11 bases remaining between them. A second PCR, run for about 6 to 11 cycles, used a sample-barcoded 5' primer plus a J-beta primer mix. Each cDNA molecule, via a template-switch adaptor with 12 random nucleotides, was tagged. TCRdb redid the calling of the 5' RACE reads with MiXCR, one entry per CDR3 protein. Here the sample spans roughly 500,000 distinct CDR3 sequences, 25% to 30% being singletons. Each sample had at least 7 million PBMCs isolated. Worth noting for this clonotype: Its antigen is undetermined.

Broader study findings: Higher diversity and more naive CD4+ cells were features of long-lived donors, compared to aged donors.

The TCR sequence derives from a woman aged 70 to 79 in good health. Material: blood. This rearrangement joins TRBV20-1 to TRBJ1-1; D remains unclear. The CDR3 DNA sequence: TGCAGTGCTAGAGAGCTGGGTTTGCACACTGAAGCTTTCTTT. Its protein is CSARELGLHTEAFF.